This TCR beta chain appears in the sequencing data of a study of CD8+ T cells in alopecia areata. Obtained from alopecia areata patients were lesional scalp punch biopsies along with peripheral blood. Extraction of RNA preceded its reverse transcription into cDNA, which served as the sequencing template. The protocol was immunoSEQ multiplex PCR, while the TCRdb copy is restricted to in-frame clones and leaves out a portion. The sample has some 120,000 clones, around 50% seen once. This CDR3 is built from 12 residues. J lost 7 bases, V lost 5 bases, and 7 bases had no gene match. Germline V gene data show CDR1 as SQVTM and CDR2 as ANQGSEA. A note on this clone: Its specificity is not known.

Findings and caveats of the study: Clonality in lesional scalp, especially alopecia totalis/universalis, exceeded that of normal scalp. Scalp sample sequencing also detects resident alphabeta T cells of normal skin.

Sequencing was performed on NKG2D-low CD8+ T cells sorted from blood. The receptor was derived from a human donor with alopecia areata. V usage is TRBV29-1 and J usage is TRBJ2-7; 8 bases fit TRBD1. The chain's CDR3 is CSVYGQGGEQYF. CDR3 DNA sequence: TGCAGCGTTTATGGACAGGGCGGGGAGCAGTACTTC.